This T cell receptor (beta chain) came from a study of molecular identifiers for immune sequencing clone quantification. Overall study results and limits: Clonotypes topping 20 RNA copies carried over 97% of effector molecules but under 1% of naive ones.

Naive CD8 T cells were picked out by sorting for CD8+CD4-CCR7+CD45RA+. V was shortened by 4 bases and J by 2 bases, with 12 bases between the two germline ends. Germline V gives CDR1 SEHNR, CDR2 FQNEAQ (reference sequence). The CDR3 sequence is 14 residues long. As for this clonotype: What it recognizes is unknown.

TCRdb itself ran the PCR reads through MiXCR, one entry per CDR3 protein. The data show about half a million distinct CDR3 sequences, about 21% seen once. V is TRBV7-9 and J is TRBJ2-7; TRBD2 is a possible D gene (5 bases). Sequencing was performed on naive CD8+ T cells from blood, with Jurkat cell RNA spiked in. Subset of the sample: FACS-sorted CD8+CD4-CCR7+CD45RA+ naive T cells. This clonotype was sampled from a human donor in good health. Some libraries in this study had Jurkat cell RNA spiked in. CDR3 DNA sequence: TGTGCCAGCAGCTCACGAGGGAGAACCTACGAGCAGTACTTC. Translating gives CASSSRGRTYEQYF.